The table lists the clone carrying this TCR beta chain with a few counts. Its antigen is as yet unknown. The junction had 3 bases not matched to a gene; V was cut back by 4 bases and J by 9 bases. From germline, CDR1 is LNHDA and CDR2 SQIVND (reference sequence). This CDR3 region has 11 residues. The entry originates in a study of response to subunit inactivated influenza vaccine. Study-level results: The authors suggested that few new T cells are recruited per seasonal influenza vaccination.

TCRdb recomputed calls from the RT-PCR reads with MiXCR, one row per CDR3 protein. The sample consists of about 540,000 distinct CDR3 sequences, about 14% of them appearing once. This rearrangement joins TRBV19 to TRBJ2-7, with 7 bases lining up with TRBD1. The material sequenced was PBMCs from blood, taken approximately 12 days after vaccination. This TCR derives from a man aged 50-59 years who received an inactivated influenza vaccine. CDR3 nucleotide sequence: TGTGCCAGTAGTACCAGACAGGGGCAGTACTTC. This translates into CASSTRQGQYF.